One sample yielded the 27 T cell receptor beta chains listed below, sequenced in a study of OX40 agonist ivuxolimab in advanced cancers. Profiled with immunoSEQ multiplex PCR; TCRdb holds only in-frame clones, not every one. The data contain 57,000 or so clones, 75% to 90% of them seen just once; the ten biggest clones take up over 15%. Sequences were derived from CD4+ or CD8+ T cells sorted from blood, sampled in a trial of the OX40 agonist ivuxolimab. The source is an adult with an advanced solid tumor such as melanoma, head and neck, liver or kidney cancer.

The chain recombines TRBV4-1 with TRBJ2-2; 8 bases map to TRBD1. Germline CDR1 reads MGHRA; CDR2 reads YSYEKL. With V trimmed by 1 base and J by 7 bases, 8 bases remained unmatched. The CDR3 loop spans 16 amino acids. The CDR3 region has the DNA TGCGCCAGCAGCCAAGTTGGGCAGGGGGCCGGCGGGGAGCTGTTTTTT. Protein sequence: CASSQVGQGAGGELFF.

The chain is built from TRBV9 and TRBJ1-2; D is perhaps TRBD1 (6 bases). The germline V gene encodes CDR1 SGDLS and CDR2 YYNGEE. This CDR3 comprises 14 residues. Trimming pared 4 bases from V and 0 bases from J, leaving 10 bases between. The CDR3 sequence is CASSPQGSNYGYTF. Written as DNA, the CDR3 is TGTGCCAGCAGCCCCCAGGGGTCTAACTATGGCTACACCTTC.

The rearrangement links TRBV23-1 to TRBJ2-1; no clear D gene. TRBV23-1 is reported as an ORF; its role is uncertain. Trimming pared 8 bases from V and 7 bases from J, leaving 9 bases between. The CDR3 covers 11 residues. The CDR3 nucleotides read TGCGCCAGCCCTCTATTTAATGAGCAGTTCTTC. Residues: CASPLFNEQFF.

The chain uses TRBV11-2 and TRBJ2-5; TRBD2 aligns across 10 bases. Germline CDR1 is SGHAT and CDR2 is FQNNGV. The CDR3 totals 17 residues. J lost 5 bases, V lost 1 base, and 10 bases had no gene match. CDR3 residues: CASSLVGTSGKAETQYF. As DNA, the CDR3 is TGTGCCAGCAGCTTAGTCGGTACTAGCGGGAAGGCGGAGACCCAGTACTTC.

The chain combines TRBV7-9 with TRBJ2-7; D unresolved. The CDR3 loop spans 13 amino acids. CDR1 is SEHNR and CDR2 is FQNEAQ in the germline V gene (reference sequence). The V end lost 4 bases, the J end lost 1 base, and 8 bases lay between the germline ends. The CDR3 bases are TGTGCCAGCAGCTCCCTATTGTCCTACGAGCAGTACTTC. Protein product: CASSSLLSYEQYF.

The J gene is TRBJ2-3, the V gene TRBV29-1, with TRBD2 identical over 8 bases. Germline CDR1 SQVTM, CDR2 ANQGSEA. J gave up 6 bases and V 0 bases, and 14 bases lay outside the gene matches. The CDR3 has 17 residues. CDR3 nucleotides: TGCAGCGTTGAAGATGGGGAAGGGCTAGCGGGCGGGGATACGCAGTATTTT. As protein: CSVEDGEGLAGGDTQYF.

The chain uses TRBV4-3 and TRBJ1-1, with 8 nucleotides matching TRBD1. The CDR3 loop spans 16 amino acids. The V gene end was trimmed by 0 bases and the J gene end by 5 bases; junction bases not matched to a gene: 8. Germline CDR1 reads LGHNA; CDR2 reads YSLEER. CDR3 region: CASSQDRRRGPTEAFF. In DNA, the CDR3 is TGCGCCAGCAGCCAAGATCGTCGCAGGGGGCCTACTGAAGCTTTCTTT.

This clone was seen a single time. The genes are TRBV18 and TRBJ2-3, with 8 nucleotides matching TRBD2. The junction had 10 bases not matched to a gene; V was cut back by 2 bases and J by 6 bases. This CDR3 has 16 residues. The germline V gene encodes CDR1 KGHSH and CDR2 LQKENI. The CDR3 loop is CASSPRTGGPDDTQYF. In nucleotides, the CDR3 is TGTGCCAGCTCACCAAGGACGGGAGGGCCCGACGATACGCAGTATTTT.

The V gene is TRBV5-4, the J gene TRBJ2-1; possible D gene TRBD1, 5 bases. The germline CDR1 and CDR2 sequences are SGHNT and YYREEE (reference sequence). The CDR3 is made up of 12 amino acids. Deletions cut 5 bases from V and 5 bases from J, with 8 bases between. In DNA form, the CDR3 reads TGTGCCAGCAGGGAAGGGGACAATGAGCAGTTCTTC. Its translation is CASREGDNEQFF.

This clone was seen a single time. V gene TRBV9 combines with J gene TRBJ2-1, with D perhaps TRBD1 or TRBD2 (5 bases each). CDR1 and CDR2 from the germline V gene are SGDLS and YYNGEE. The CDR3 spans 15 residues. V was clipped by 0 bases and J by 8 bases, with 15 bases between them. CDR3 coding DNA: TGTGCCAGCAGCGTAGTTGCGGGCCAAGGGGATGAGCAGTTCTTC. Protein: CASSVVAGQGDEQFF.

CDR3 in amino acids: CASSYETSSFYNEQFF. In DNA form, the CDR3 reads TGTGCCAGCAGTTACGAGACCTCCTCTTTCTACAATGAGCAGTTCTTC. This chain connects TRBV6-5 to TRBJ2-1; D ambiguous. The germline gives CDR1 MNHEY, CDR2 SVGAGI. The V and J ends lost 2 bases and 3 bases respectively, with 14 bases between them. The CDR3 has 16 amino acids.

The CDR3 region has the DNA TGCGCCAGCAGCCTGACGGGAGGAAACACTGAAGCTTTCTTT. Translating gives CASSLTGGNTEAFF. The chain carries TRBV5-1 and TRBJ1-1; D call uncertain. Germline loops: CDR1 SGHRS, CDR2 YFSETQ. V shed 4 bases and J shed 2 bases, with 12 bases lying between them. This CDR3 has 14 amino acids.

The CDR3 region is CASSTQGLYYEQYF. CDR3 nucleotide sequence: TGTGCCAGTAGTACCCAGGGACTTTATTACGAGCAGTACTTC. The rearrangement links TRBV19 to TRBJ2-7; TRBD2 is a possible D gene (6 bases). Germline assignment: CDR1 LNHDA and CDR2 SQIVND (reference sequence). With 4 bases removed from V and 4 bases from J, the gap between germline ends came to 14 bases. This CDR3 is 14 amino acids long.

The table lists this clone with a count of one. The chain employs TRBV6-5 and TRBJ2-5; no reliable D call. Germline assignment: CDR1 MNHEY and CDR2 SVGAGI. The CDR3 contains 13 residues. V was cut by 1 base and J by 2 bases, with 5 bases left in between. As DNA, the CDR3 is TGTGCCAGCAGTTACTTGGGGCAAGAGACCCAGTACTTC. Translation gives CASSYLGQETQYF.

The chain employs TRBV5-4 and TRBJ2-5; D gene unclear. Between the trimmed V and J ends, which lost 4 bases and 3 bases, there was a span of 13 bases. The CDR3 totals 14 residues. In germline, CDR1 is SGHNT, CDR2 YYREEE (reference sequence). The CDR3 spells CASSDPSIEETQYF. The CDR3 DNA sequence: TGTGCCAGCAGCGACCCCAGCATAGAAGAGACCCAGTACTTC.

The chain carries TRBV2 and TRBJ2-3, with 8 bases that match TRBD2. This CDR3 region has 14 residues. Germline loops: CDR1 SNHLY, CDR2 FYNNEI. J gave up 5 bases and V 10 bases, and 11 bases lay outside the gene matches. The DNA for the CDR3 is TGTGCCATCAGCCGGGGTCTAGCGGGAGATACGCAGTATTTT. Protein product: CAISRGLAGDTQYF.

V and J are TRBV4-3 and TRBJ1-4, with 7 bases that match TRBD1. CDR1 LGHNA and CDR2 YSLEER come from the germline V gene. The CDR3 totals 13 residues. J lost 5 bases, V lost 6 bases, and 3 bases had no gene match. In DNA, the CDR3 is TGCGCCAGCAGGACAGGGTCAAATGAAAAACTGTTTTTT. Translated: CASRTGSNEKLFF.

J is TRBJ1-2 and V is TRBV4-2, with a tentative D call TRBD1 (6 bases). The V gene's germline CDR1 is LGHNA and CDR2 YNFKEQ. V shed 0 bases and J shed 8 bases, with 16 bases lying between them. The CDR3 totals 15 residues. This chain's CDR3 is CASSQDPGGYGGYTF. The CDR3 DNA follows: TGTGCCAGCAGCCAAGATCCCGGGGGCTATGGAGGCTACACCTTC.

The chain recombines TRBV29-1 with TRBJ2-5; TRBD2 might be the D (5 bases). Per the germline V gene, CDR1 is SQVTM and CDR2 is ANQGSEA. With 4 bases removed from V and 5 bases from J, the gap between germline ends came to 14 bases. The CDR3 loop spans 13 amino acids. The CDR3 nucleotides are TGCAGCGTTGCAGGACCCCGAGGGGAGACCCAGTACTTC. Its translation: CSVAGPRGETQYF.

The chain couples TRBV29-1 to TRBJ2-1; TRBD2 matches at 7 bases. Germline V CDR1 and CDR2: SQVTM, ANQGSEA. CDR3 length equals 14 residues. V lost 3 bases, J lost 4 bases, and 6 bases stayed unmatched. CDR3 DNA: TGCAGCGTTGACGGTGGGAGGGCTTACAATGAGCAGTTCTTC. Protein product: CSVDGGRAYNEQFF.

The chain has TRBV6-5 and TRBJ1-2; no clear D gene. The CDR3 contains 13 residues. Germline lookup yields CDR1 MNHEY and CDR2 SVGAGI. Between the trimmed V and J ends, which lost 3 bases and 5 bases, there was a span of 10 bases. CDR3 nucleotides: TGTGCCAGCAGTTATAACCCCAGATATGGCTACACCTTC. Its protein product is CASSYNPRYGYTF.

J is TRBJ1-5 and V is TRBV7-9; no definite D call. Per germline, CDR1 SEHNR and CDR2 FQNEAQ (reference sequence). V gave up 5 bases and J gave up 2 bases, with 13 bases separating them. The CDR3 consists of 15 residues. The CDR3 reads CASSPKASGNQPQHF. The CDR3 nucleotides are TGTGCCAGCAGCCCTAAAGCCAGTGGCAATCAGCCCCAGCATTTT. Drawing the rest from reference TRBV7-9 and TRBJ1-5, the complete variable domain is DTGVSQNPRHKITKRGQNVTFRCDPISEHNRLYWYRQTLGQGPEFLTYFQNEAQLEKSRLLSDRFSAERPKGSFSTLEIQRTEQGDSAMYLCASSPKASGNQPQHFGDGTRLSIL.

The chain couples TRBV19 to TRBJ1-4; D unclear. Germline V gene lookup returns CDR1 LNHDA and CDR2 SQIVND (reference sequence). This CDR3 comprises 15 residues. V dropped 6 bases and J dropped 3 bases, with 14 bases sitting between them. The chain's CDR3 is CASRVSASSNEKLFF. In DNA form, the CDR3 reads TGTGCCAGTAGGGTTTCGGCGTCGTCTAATGAAAAACTGTTTTTT. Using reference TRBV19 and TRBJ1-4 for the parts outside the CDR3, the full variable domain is DGGITQSPKYLFRKEGQNVTLSCEQNLNHDAMYWYRQDPGQGLRLIYYSQIVNDFQKGDIAEGYSVSREKKESFPLTVTSAQKNPTAFYLCASRVSASSNEKLFFGSGTQLSVL.

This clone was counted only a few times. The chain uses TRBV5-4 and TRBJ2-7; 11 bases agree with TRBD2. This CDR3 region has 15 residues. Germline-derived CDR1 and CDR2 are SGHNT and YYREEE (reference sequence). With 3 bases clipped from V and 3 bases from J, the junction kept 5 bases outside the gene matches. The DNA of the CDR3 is TGTGCCAGCAGCTCCGGGACTAGCGGAATCTACGAGCAGTACTTC. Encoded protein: CASSSGTSGIYEQYF. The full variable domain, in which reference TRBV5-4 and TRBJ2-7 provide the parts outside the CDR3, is ETGVTQSPTHLIKTRGQQVTLRCSSQSGHNTVSWYQQALGQGPQFIFQYYREEENGRGNFPPRFSGLQFPNYSSELNVNALELDDSALYLCASSSGTSGIYEQYFGPGTRLTVT.

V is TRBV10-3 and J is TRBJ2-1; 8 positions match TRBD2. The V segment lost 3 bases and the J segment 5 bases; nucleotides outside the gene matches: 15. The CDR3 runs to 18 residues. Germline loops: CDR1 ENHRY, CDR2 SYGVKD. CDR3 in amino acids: CAISDLASGQIGDNEQFF. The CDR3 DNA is TGTGCCATCAGTGACCTGGCTAGCGGGCAGATAGGCGACAATGAGCAGTTCTTC.

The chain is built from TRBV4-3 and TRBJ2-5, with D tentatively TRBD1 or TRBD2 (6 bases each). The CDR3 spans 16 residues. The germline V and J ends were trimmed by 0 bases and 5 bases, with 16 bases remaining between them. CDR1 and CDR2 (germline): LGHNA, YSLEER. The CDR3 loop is CASSQEAGGRGETQYF. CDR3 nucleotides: TGCGCCAGCAGCCAAGAGGCCGGGGGCCGGGGGGAGACCCAGTACTTC.

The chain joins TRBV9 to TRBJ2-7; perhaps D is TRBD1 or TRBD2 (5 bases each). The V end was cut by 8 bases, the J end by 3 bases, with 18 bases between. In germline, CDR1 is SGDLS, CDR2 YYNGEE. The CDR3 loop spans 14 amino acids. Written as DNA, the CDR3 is TGTGCCAGTAGTACTGGGGACGTATACTACGAGCAGTACTTC. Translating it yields CASSTGDVYYEQYF.